This TCR beta chain was captured by sequencing in a study of blood T cell repertoires in COVID-19. About the research overall: The United States, Italy and Spain supplied acute and convalescent COVID-19 samples. Sources were T cells, B-cell-depleted T cells, or PBMCs; the material itself was cDNA or gDNA.

Original handling: Nucleated cell number was recorded as an estimate derived from reference gene primer amplification. Clones were read by immunoSEQ multiplex PCR, and TCRdb kept only the in-frame ones, dropping some. Clonal size and the V and J genes are those of that table, whereas D and trimming came from the DNA. The sample comprises 50,000 to 75,000 clones, around 81% of which are singletons, and roughly 28% rests with the top ten. From germline, CDR1 is SEHNR and CDR2 FQNEAQ (reference sequence). With 1 base removed from V and 0 bases from J, the gap between germline ends came to 15 bases. The CDR3 is made up of 17 amino acids.

The specimen sequenced was peripheral blood. The V and J genes are TRBV7-9 and TRBJ1-1; D call uncertain. The sequence came from a woman of 80 years or more with active or convalescent COVID-19. Written as DNA, the CDR3 is TGTGCCAGCAGCTTAGGGATCGACTATAATATGAACACTGAAGCTTTCTTT. This codes for CASSLGIDYNMNTEAFF.